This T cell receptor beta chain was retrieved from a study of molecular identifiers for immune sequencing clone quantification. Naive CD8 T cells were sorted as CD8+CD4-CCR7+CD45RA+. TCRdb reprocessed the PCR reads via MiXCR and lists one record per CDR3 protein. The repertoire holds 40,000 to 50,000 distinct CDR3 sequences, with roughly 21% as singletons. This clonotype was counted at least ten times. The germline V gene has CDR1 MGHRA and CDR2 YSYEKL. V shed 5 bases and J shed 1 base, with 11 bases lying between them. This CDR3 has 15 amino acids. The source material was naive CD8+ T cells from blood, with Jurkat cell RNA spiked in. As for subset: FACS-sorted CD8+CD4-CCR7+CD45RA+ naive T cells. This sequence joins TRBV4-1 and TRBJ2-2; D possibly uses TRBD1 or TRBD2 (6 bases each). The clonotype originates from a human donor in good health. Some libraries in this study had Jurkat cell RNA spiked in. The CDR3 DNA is TGCGCCAGCAGCTGGGGGGCACGGAACACCGGGGAGCTGTTTTTT. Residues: CASSWGARNTGELFF.